The next 5 T cell receptor beta chains were all read from a single sample in a study of cytomegalovirus exposure and HLA in healthy donors (TCRdb year 2017). Receptor amplification or capture employed the immunoSEQ multiplex PCR assay. TCRdb took this table from immuneACCESS and kept in-frame rearrangements with V and J called. Such tables lack part of the clones; where checked against another copy, unresolved V genes explain under half of the gap, and the rest is unexplained. The sample table records about 68,000 clones; about nine tenths of these occur just once. 3% to 3.5% of the sample comes from the top ten. Specimen: PBMCs. The source is a man aged 18 to 30 in good health and CMV-seronegative.

V and J are TRBV5-1 and TRBJ2-3; 10 bases are a match to TRBD2. This CDR3 is built from 16 residues. Trimming removed 0 bases from V and 1 base from J; junction bases left unmatched: 2. The V gene's germline CDR1 is SGHRS and CDR2 YFSETQ. DNA for the CDR3: TGCGCCAGCAGCTTGGAAGCGGGAGGGGGCACAGATACGCAGTATTTT. Encoded protein: CASSLEAGGGTDTQYF.

This chain joins TRBV7-2 and TRBJ1-2; D is undetermined. The CDR3 contains 15 residues. Per the germline V gene, CDR1 is SGHTA and CDR2 is FQGNSA. V dropped 2 bases and J dropped 2 bases, with 12 bases sitting between them. The chain's CDR3 is CASSLWAGSNYGYTF. The CDR3 DNA is TGTGCCAGCAGCTTATGGGCAGGATCGAACTATGGCTACACCTTC.

This clone turned up a few times. The V gene is TRBV6-6, the J gene TRBJ1-5; D call uncertain. This CDR3 is built from 13 residues. The germline gives CDR1 MNHNY, CDR2 SVGAGI (reference sequence). Deletions cut 6 bases from V and 4 bases from J, with 10 bases between. For the CDR3, the DNA is TGTGCCAGCAGGCACAACCAAAATCAGCCCCAGCATTTT. Translation: CASRHNQNQPQHF.

This rearrangement joins TRBV28 to TRBJ1-1; 8 bases fit TRBD1. Germline V gene lookup returns CDR1 MDHEN and CDR2 SYDVKM. This CDR3 region has 22 residues. V shed 0 bases, J shed 0 bases, and the junction held 21 bases outside the gene matches. The CDR3 is CASSLCAYTGDRTGPMNTEAFF. CDR3 nucleotides: TGTGCCAGCAGTTTATGTGCATATACCGGGGACAGGACCGGACCCATGAACACTGAAGCTTTCTTT. The full variable domain, with the rest looked up from reference TRBV28 and TRBJ1-1, is DVKVTQSSRYLVKRTGEKVFLECVQDMDHENMFWYRQDPGLGLRLIYFSYDVKMKEKGDIPEGYSVSREKKERFSLILESASTNQTSMYLCASSLCAYTGDRTGPMNTEAFFGQGTRLTVV.

Comments on this clone: Compared with germline, one end of the junction differs, possibly owing to a read error. V gene TRBV2 combines with J gene TRBJ2-7; 10 bases match TRBD1. Looked up from germline, CDR1 is SNHLY and CDR2 is FYNNEI. The length of the CDR3 is 12 residues. CDR3 sequence (DNA): TGTGCCAGCAGCAGAACCGGGACAGGGGTTCTCTTC. Translated: CASSRTGTGVLF.